Presented here are 4 T cell receptor beta chains from one specimen sequenced in a study of shared clonotypes between healthy human individuals. Generated by immunoSEQ multiplex PCR, the TCRdb table keeps only in-frame clones and is missing some. The sample includes under 650,000 clones, approximately 95% of them seen just once. Sequencing was carried out using naive CD4+ T cells sorted from blood. This sample's subset: CD45RA+ positively selected. All receptors derive from a woman aged 25 to 39 in good health.

V is TRBV25-1 and J is TRBJ2-2; 11 bases fit TRBD1. J lost 7 bases, V lost 3 bases, and 4 bases had no gene match. The CDR3 consists of 15 residues. Germline V gene data show CDR1 as MGHDK and CDR2 as SYGVNS. CDR3 coding DNA: TGTGCCAGCAGTGATGGACAGGGGGCGAACGGGGAGCTGTTTTTT. It specifies CASSDGQGANGELFF. Drawing the rest from reference TRBV25-1 and TRBJ2-2, the complete variable domain is EADIYQTPRYLVIGTGKKITLECSQTMGHDKMYWYQQDPGMELHLIHYSYGVNSTEKGDLSSESTVSRIRTEHFPLTLESARPSHTSQYLCASSDGQGANGELFFGEGSRLTVL.

This rearrangement joins TRBV7-2 to TRBJ2-7; D unclear. Trimming left V 7 bases short and J 4 bases short, with 17 bases between. Germline CDR1 and CDR2: SGHTA and FQGNSA. This CDR3 region has 14 residues. The CDR3 loop reads CASTLTFGRYEQYF. CDR3 in DNA: TGTGCCAGCACCCTAACCTTCGGGCGATACGAGCAGTACTTC.

The J gene is TRBJ2-5, the V gene TRBV7-9; no clear D gene. Near its end, the DNA agrees better with TRBJ2-7, so the J call may be wrong. CDR1 is SEHNR, CDR2 FQNEAQ, per germline (reference sequence). The CDR3 spans 15 residues. Here the CDR3 reads CASSLQVSAENEQYF. The CDR3 DNA follows: TGTGCCAGCAGCTTACAGGTGAGCGCCGAGAACGAGCAGTACTTC.

This chain uses TRBV5-1 with TRBJ1-5; D unresolved. This CDR3 contains 15 residues. Trimming pared 0 bases from V and 4 bases from J, leaving 11 bases between. Germline loops: CDR1 SGHRS, CDR2 YFSETQ. The CDR3 region is CASSLAGMGNQPQHF. The DNA of the CDR3 is TGCGCCAGCAGCTTGGCTGGAATGGGGAATCAGCCCCAGCATTTT.